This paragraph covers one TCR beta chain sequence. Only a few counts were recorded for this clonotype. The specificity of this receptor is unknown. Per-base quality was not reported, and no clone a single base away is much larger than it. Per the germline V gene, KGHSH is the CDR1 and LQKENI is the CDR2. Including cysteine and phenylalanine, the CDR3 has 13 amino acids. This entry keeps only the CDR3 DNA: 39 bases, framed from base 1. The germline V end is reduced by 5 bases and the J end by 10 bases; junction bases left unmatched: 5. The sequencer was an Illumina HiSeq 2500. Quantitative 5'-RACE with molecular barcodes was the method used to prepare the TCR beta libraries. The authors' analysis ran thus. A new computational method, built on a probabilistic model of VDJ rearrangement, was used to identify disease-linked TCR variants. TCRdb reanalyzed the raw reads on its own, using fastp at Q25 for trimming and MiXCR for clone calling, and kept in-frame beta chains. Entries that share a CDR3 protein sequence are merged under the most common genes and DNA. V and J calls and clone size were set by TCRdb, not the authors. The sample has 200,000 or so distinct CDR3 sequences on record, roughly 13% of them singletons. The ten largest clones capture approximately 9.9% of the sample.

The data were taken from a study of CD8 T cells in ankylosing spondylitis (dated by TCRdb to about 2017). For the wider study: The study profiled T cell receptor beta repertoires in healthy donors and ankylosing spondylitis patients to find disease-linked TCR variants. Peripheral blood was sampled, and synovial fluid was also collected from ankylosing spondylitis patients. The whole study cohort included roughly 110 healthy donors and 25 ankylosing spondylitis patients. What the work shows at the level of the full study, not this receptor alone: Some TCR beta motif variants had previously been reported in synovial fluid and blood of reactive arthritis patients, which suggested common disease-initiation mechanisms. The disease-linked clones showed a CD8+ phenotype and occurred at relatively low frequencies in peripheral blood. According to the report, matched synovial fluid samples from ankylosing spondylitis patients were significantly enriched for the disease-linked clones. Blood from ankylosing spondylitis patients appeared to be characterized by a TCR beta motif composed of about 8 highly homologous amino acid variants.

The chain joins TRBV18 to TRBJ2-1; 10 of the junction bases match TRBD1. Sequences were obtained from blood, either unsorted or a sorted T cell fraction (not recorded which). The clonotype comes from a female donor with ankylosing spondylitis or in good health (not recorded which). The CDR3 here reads CASSSDRGQEQFF. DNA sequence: TGTGCCAGCTCATCAGACAGGGGGCAGGAGCAGTTCTTC. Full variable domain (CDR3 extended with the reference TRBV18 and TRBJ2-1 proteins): NAGVMQNPRHLVRRRGQEARLRCSPMKGHSHVYWYRQLPEEGLKFMVYLQKENIIDESGMPKERFSAEFPKEGPSILRIQQVVRGDSAAYFCASSSDRGQEQFFGPGTRLTVL.